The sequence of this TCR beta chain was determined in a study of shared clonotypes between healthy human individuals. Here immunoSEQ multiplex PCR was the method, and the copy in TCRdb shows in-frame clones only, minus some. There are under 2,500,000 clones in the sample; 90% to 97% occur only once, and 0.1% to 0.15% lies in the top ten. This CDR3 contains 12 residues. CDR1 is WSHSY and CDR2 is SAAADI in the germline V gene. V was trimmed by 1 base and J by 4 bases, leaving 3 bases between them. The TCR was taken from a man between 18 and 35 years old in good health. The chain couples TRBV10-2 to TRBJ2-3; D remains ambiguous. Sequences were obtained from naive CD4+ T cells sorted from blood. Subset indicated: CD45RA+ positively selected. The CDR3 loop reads CASSEWSDTQYF. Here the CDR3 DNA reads TGCGCCAGCAGTGAGTGGTCAGATACGCAGTATTTT.